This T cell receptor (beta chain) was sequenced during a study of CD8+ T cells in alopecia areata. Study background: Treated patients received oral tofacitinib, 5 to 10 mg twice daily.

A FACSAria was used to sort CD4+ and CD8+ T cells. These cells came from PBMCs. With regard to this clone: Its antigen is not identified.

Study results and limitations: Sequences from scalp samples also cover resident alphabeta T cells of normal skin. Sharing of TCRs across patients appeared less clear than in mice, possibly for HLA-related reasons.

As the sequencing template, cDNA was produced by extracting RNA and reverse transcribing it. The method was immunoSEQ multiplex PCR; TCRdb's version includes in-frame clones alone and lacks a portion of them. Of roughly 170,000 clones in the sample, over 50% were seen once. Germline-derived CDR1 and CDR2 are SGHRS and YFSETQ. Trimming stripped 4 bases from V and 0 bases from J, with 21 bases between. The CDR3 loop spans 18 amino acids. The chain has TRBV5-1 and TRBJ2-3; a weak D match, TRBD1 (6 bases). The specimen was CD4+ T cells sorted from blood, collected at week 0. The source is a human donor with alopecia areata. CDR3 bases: TGCGCCAGCAGCCCACTCCCTAACAGGGCATTAAGCACAGATACGCAGTATTTT. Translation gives CASSPLPNRALSTDTQYF.